The 9 T cell receptor beta chains below come from one sample, sequenced in a study of human T cells and chemical hapten exposure. TCRdb itself ran the RACE reads through MiXCR, one entry per CDR3 protein. Of about 260,000 distinct CDR3 sequences in the sample, about 9% are singletons; the top ten hold over 2%. Time point reported: pre-sensitization, week 0. Treatment noted: therapeutic diphenylcyclopropenone sensitization with weekly scalp DPC. The sequenced sample was whole blood, obtained in connection with sensitization to the hapten diphenylcyclopropenone (DPC). The receptor source for this set is a woman in her thirties or forties with alopecia areata. Some clones in this sample may be carry-over from other donors' samples.

CDR3 in DNA: TGTGCCAGCAGTGTGCTAGGACCCAATGAGCAGTTCTTC. It specifies CASSVLGPNEQFF. This rearrangement joins TRBV28 to TRBJ2-1; D uncertain. The CDR3 has 13 amino acids. Germline V gene data show CDR1 as MDHEN and CDR2 as SYDVKM. The ends were cut back, 5 bases at V and 6 bases at J, with 11 bases in the middle.

The V and J genes are TRBV20-1 and TRBJ1-6, with TRBD1 as a possible D gene (6 bases). Looked up from germline, CDR1 is DFQATT and CDR2 is SNEGSKA (reference sequence). The V and J ends lost 3 bases and 4 bases respectively, with 13 bases between them. This CDR3 region has 15 residues. CDR3 nucleotides: TGCAGTGCTAGGTGGGGGACAAATTATAATTCACCCCTCCACTTT. The encoded protein is CSARWGTNYNSPLHF.

This clonotype was counted only a few times. This rearrangement joins TRBV7-2 to TRBJ2-5, with 8 bases identical to TRBD2. J gave up 5 bases and V 1 base, and 9 bases lay outside the gene matches. Germline assignment: CDR1 SGHTA and CDR2 FQGNSA. CDR3 size: 16 residues. This CDR3 is CASSLVASGPRETQYF. CDR3 DNA sequence: TGTGCCAGCAGCTTAGTTGCTAGCGGGCCGCGGGAGACCCAGTACTTC. The full variable domain, its missing parts supplied by reference TRBV7-2 and TRBJ2-5, is GAGVSQSPSNKVTEKGKDVELRCDPISGHTALYWYRQSLGQGLEFLIYFQGNSAPDKSGLPSDRFSAERTGGSVSTLTIQRTQQEDSAVYLCASSLVASGPRETQYFGPGTRLLVL.

This chain connects TRBV30 to TRBJ2-2; D not resolved. The CDR3 has 13 amino acids. Germline CDR1 GTSNPN, CDR2 SVGIG (reference sequence). The germline V and J ends were trimmed by 1 base and 6 bases, with 9 bases remaining between them. The CDR3 sequence is CAWSEASPGELFF. CDR3 nucleotides: TGTGCCTGGAGTGAGGCATCCCCCGGGGAGCTGTTTTTT. The entire variable domain, with the rest obtained from reference TRBV30 and TRBJ2-2, is as follows: SQTIHQWPATLVQPVGSPLSLECTVEGTSNPNLYWYRQAAGRGLQLLFYSVGIGQISSEVPQNLSASRPQDRQFILSSKKLLLSDSGFYLCAWSEASPGELFFGEGSRLTVL.

This clonotype occurred a few times. The chain employs TRBV3-1 and TRBJ2-7; 8 bases agree with TRBD1. V dropped 3 bases and J dropped 7; count of bases not matched to a gene: 8. CDR3 length: 14 amino acids. CDR1 and CDR2 (germline): LGHDT, YNNKEL (reference sequence). The DNA for the CDR3 is TGTGCCAGCAGCCATCGGCAGGGGGCGTCAGAGCAGTACTTC. This sequence encodes CASSHRQGASEQYF.

CDR3 sequence: CASSYRTGGEDTQYF. In DNA form, the CDR3 reads TGTGCCAGCAGTTACCGGACAGGGGGAGAAGATACGCAGTATTTT. The chain joins TRBV6-5 to TRBJ2-3, with 10 bases identical to TRBD1. The CDR3 is 15 amino acids. Trimming cost V 2 bases and J 5 bases; bases outside gene matches: 4. Germline CDR1 MNHEY, CDR2 SVGAGI.

The rearrangement uses TRBV7-2 and TRBJ1-4; 9 positions match TRBD1. The CDR3 runs 15 residues. Per the germline V gene, CDR1 is SGHTA and CDR2 is FQGNSA. V lost 5 bases and J lost 7; bases outside the gene matches: 8. The CDR3 DNA reads as TGTGCCAGCAGCCAAGGGACAGGGTTGAGTGAAAAACTGTTTTTT. Protein sequence: CASSQGTGLSEKLFF.

The V and J genes are TRBV18 and TRBJ2-3, with TRBD2 matching 8 bases. The CDR3 covers 15 residues. The germline V gene encodes CDR1 KGHSH and CDR2 LQKENI. V shed 3 bases and J 4 bases; nucleotides not matched to a gene: 6. The CDR3 loop is CASSPDSGGPDTQYF. In nucleotides, the CDR3 is TGTGCCAGCTCACCCGACTCGGGAGGGCCAGATACGCAGTATTTT. The whole variable domain, remainder taken from reference TRBV18 and TRBJ2-3, is NAGVMQNPRHLVRRRGQEARLRCSPMKGHSHVYWYRQLPEEGLKFMVYLQKENIIDESGMPKERFSAEFPKEGPSILRIQQVVRGDSAAYFCASSPDSGGPDTQYFGPGTRLTVL.

The V call is TRBV7-2, the J call TRBJ2-5, with D uncertain. V lost 1 base, J lost 0 bases, and 9 bases lay in between. Looked up from germline, CDR1 is SGHTA and CDR2 is FQGNSA. CDR3 length: 15 residues. In DNA form, the CDR3 reads TGTGCCAGCAGCTTAGGCCCATCTTACCAAGAGACCCAGTACTTC. Translation: CASSLGPSYQETQYF.